This is a list of T cell receptor beta chains from one sample in a study of CD8 T cells in ankylosing spondylitis. TCRdb itself ran the 5' RACE reads through MiXCR, one entry per CDR3 protein. The repertoire holds almost 250,000 distinct CDR3 sequences, approximately 30% seen once, with around 4.5% in the top ten. The sequencing input was blood, either unsorted or a sorted T cell fraction (not recorded which). All receptors derive from a male donor with ankylosing spondylitis or in good health (not recorded which). The CDR3 runs from the conserved cysteine through the conserved F or W. A row's size may be missing; if present it is once, few, many or a size class.

>few|13|TRBV20-1|TRBJ2-7
CSAKGGGHYEQYF
>-|13|TRBV10-3|TRBJ2-7
CAIKGARPYEQYF
>-|17|TRBV7-9|TRBJ2-7
CASSLTRNRGIRYEQYF
>few|14|TRBV7-8|TRBJ2-7
CASSTWDSPYEQYF
>-|11|TRBV12-3/TRBV12-4|TRBJ2-7
CASSLSSEQYF
>few|14|TRBV5-1|TRBJ2-1
CASSFPGQSNEQFF
>few|14|TRBV20-1|TRBJ2-7
CSASAGSGSYEQYF
>few|15|TRBV20-1|TRBJ1-3
CSARDGRTSGNTIYF
>-|15|TRBV18|TRBJ2-1
CASSPSQDLYNEQFF
>few|15|TRBV4-1|TRBJ1-1
CASSHSQGVNTEAFF
>-|16|TRBV12-3/TRBV12-4|TRBJ2-1
CASSQIAGVMRDEQFF
>many|18|TRBV6-4|TRBJ2-2
CASSGTPRDRENTGELFF
>few|14|TRBV5-6|TRBJ1-1
CASSLTALGTEAFF
>few|16|TRBV29-1|TRBJ2-1
CSVGGGLGSSYNEQFF
>-|18|TRBV10-3|TRBJ2-1
CAISDALLAGGSYNEQFF
>-|14|TRBV29-1|TRBJ2-5
CSVGDRGLQETQYF
>few|13|TRBV11-1|TRBJ2-5
CASRPGNQGTQYF